This TCR beta chain is drawn from a study of regulatory T cells in long-lasting Graves disease. Investigators prepared the TCR beta libraries by applying iRepertoire HTBI primers and Arm-PCR of CDR3 regions. TCRdb used MiXCR to reprocess the multiplex PCR reads, holding one entry per CDR3 protein. Of 420,000 or so distinct CDR3 sequences in the sample, about a sixth were seen once. Time point specified: newly diagnosed GD, antithyroid drugs for less than 3 months. PBMCs provided the RNA from which the TCR library was made. Under American Thyroid Association guidelines, Graves' disease was diagnosed. This same sample was also part of a study on T cells in Graves' hyperthyroidism and ophthalmopathy.

The clonotype comes from a woman under 30 with Graves disease. The sequences come from peripheral blood mononuclear cells (PBMCs), collected at new diagnosis, from a patient treated with antithyroid drugs.

The CDR3 DNA reads as TGCAGTGCTAGCCGACAGGGCAATCAGCCCCAGCATTTT. Translated: CSASRQGNQPQHF. The chain couples TRBV20-1 to TRBJ1-5; perhaps TRBD1 as D (6 bases). This CDR3 contains 13 residues. From germline, CDR1 is DFQATT and CDR2 SNEGSKA (reference sequence). V was pared by 3 bases and J by 2 bases, with 8 bases between.